These 9 T cell receptor beta chains were sequenced from one sample in a study of cytomegalovirus exposure and HLA in healthy donors. Method: immunoSEQ multiplex PCR; TCRdb's copy keeps in-frame clones and lacks some. The data show nearly 200,000 clones, around 80% seen once. The sequencing sample was made of PBMCs. Every receptor here comes from a woman aged 25-40 years in good health and CMV-seropositive.

The chain carries TRBV29-1 and TRBJ1-3, with unresolved D. This CDR3 has 11 residues. The germline V and J ends were trimmed by 0 bases and 7 bases, with 4 bases remaining between them. Germline CDR1 is SQVTM and CDR2 is ANQGSEA. CDR3: CSVEDLNTIYF. DNA of the CDR3: TGCAGCGTTGAAGATCTTAACACCATATATTTT.

The V gene is TRBV14, the J gene TRBJ2-5; 8 bases agree with TRBD2. Losses at the gene ends were 1 base for V and 5 bases for J; bases not matched to a gene: 6. The CDR3 is 15 amino acids. The germline CDR1 and CDR2 sequences are SGHDN and FVKESK. The CDR3 loop reads CASSQGGLVTETQYF. The CDR3, as DNA: TGTGCCAGCAGCCAAGGGGGACTAGTAACGGAGACCCAGTACTTC.

The chain combines TRBV2 with TRBJ2-3; TRBD2 matches 12 bases. V lost 5 bases and J lost 3; bases outside the gene matches: 6. From germline, CDR1 is SNHLY and CDR2 FYNNEI. CDR3 size: 16 residues. CDR3 nucleotides: TGTGCCAGCAGTCCTAGCGGGAGGGCCAGAACAGATACGCAGTATTTT. It yields the protein CASSPSGRARTDTQYF.

The CDR3 nucleotides are TGCGCCAGCAGTGAGTCGACAGGCCGGGTAGAGACCCAGTACTTC. Amino acid sequence: CASSESTGRVETQYF. The genes are TRBV10-1 and TRBJ2-5, with D perhaps matching TRBD1 (6 bases). V gave up 0 bases and J gave up 4 bases, with 12 bases separating them. Germline CDR1 reads WNHNN; CDR2 reads SYGVQD (reference sequence). CDR3 length: 15 residues.

The chain links TRBV27 to TRBJ2-2, with D possibly matching TRBD2 (5 bases). The CDR3 runs to 14 residues. The germline V gene has CDR1 MNHEY and CDR2 SMNVEV (reference sequence). The ends were cut back, 6 bases at V and 4 bases at J, with 12 bases in the middle. CDR3 amino acids: CASRASRATGELFF. CDR3 bases: TGTGCCAGCAGGGCTAGCAGAGCCACCGGGGAGCTGTTTTTT.

This clone has just a few counts. The chain couples TRBV25-1 to TRBJ1-2; D unclear. CDR1 MGHDK and CDR2 SYGVNS come from the germline V gene. The CDR3 consists of 13 residues. The V end lost 0 bases, the J end lost 8 bases, and 10 bases lay between the germline ends. In DNA form, the CDR3 reads TGTGCCAGCAGTGAATACAGGTCCGGCGGCTACACCTTC. Translating it yields CASSEYRSGGYTF.

The CDR3 is CASSLGIRDRGQETQYF. CDR3 DNA sequence: TGCGCCAGCAGCCTGGGGATTCGCGACAGGGGCCAAGAGACCCAGTACTTC. This chain connects TRBV5-1 to TRBJ2-5, with 8 bases lining up with TRBD1. In germline, CDR1 is SGHRS, CDR2 YFSETQ. The CDR3 sequence is 17 residues long. V dropped 4 bases and J dropped 1; count of bases not matched to a gene: 12.

V is TRBV5-1 and J is TRBJ2-1; TRBD1 aligns across 8 bases. V trimming: 3 bases; J trimming: 9 bases; junction bases outside the gene matches: 11. The CDR3 is made up of 15 amino acids. Germline V gene data show CDR1 as SGHRS and CDR2 as YFSETQ. CDR3 sequence reads: CASSSVTGELAEQFF. CDR3 nucleotide sequence: TGCGCCAGCAGCTCCGTGACAGGGGAGTTAGCTGAGCAGTTCTTC.

The rearrangement uses TRBV6-6 and TRBJ1-1, with D perhaps TRBD1 (6 bases). The CDR3 has 12 residues. Trimming shortened V by 6 bases and J by 5 bases, and 10 bases separated the two germline ends. In germline, CDR1 is MNHNY, CDR2 SVGAGI (reference sequence). The CDR3 protein is CASRDSETEAFF. The CDR3 DNA reads TGTGCCAGCAGGGACAGTGAAACTGAAGCTTTCTTT.